The 19 T cell receptor beta chains below come from one sample, sequenced in a study of spatial heterogeneity in lung cancer (dated by TCRdb to the late 2010s). The intended sense of this specimen's time point label: sample taken at primary tumor resection. Library preparation was by 5' RACE. TCRdb lists the instrument as NextSeq 500. The public reads were reprocessed in TCRdb via fastp at Q25 and MiXCR, keeping in-frame beta chains. Each entry merges the rows of one CDR3 protein and shows their most common DNA and genes. The sample data list over 2,500 distinct CDR3 sequences, and around 3% of these were observed just once. The top ten hold roughly 24% of the sample. The sample here was normal lung tissue next to the tumor, taken at surgery. The receptors were gathered from a male donor with early-stage non-small cell lung cancer.

This clonotype is medium-sized within its sample. This chain joins TRBV4-3 and TRBJ1-4; unclear D gene. Trimming took 0 bases from V and 7 from J, leaving 12 bases between them. The CDR3 extends over 15 amino acids. CDR1 is LGHNA and CDR2 is YSLEER in the germline V gene. CDR3 sequence reads: CASSQELGWGEKLFF. CDR3 nucleotide sequence: TGCGCCAGCAGCCAAGAGCTGGGATGGGGTGAAAAACTGTTTTTT.

This clonotype has at least ten counts. J is TRBJ2-3 and V is TRBV11-2, with D perhaps TRBD2 (5 bases). Germline CDR1 and CDR2: SGHAT and FQNNGV. This CDR3 contains 14 residues. V was trimmed by 5 bases and J by 0 bases, leaving 9 bases between them. The CDR3 reads CASSRLSSTDTQYF. The CDR3 DNA sequence: TGTGCCAGCAGCCGACTATCTAGCACAGATACGCAGTATTTT.

Judged by abundance, this clonotype is medium-sized (0.01 to 0.1%). The rearrangement links TRBV18 to TRBJ2-7; weak D call: TRBD1 (5 bases). Germline CDR1 reads KGHSH; CDR2 reads LQKENI. The CDR3 totals 14 residues. The V end lost 2 bases, the J end lost 5 bases, and 13 bases lay between the germline ends. CDR3 loop: CASSPRSGSDEQYF. The CDR3 DNA sequence: TGTGCCAGCTCACCAAGGTCAGGGTCGGACGAGCAGTACTTC.

In this sample, this clonotype turned up many times. The genes are TRBV29-1 and TRBJ2-1, with 7 bases identical to TRBD2. Germline V gene lookup returns CDR1 SQVTM and CDR2 ANQGSEA. The CDR3 length is 16 residues. J lost 4 bases, V lost 2 bases, and 11 bases had no gene match. The CDR3: CSVELGVAGAYNEQFF. In DNA form, the CDR3 reads TGCAGCGTTGAATTGGGGGTCGCGGGAGCGTACAATGAGCAGTTCTTC.

In this sample, this clonotype is medium-sized. The chain recombines TRBV7-9 with TRBJ1-4; a possible D gene is TRBD1 (5 bases). From germline, CDR1 is SEHNR and CDR2 FQNEAQ (reference sequence). The CDR3 contains 18 residues. The V and J ends lost 5 bases and 4 bases respectively, with 23 bases between them. DNA for the CDR3: TGTGCCAGCAGCCAAGCCCGGGGCAGGGCAATTGGTAATGAAAAACTGTTTTTT. Amino acid sequence: CASSQARGRAIGNEKLFF.

This clonotype rates as medium-sized. J is TRBJ2-5 and V is TRBV28; no clear D. Trimming removed 10 bases at V and 5 bases at J, with 17 bases between. The germline V gene encodes CDR1 MDHEN and CDR2 SYDVKM. There are 13 residues in the CDR3. CDR3 amino acids: CAINKFRRETQYF. The DNA of the CDR3 is TGTGCCATCAATAAGTTCAGGCGCGAGACCCAGTACTTC.

This clonotype is medium-sized in the sample. V is TRBV20-1 and J is TRBJ1-1; perhaps TRBD1 as D (5 bases). V lost 2 bases to trimming and J lost 6 bases, with 16 bases between them. CDR1 and CDR2 (germline): DFQATT, SNEGSKA (reference sequence). This CDR3 has 14 residues. The CDR3 reads CSARWGGEAAEAFF. The CDR3 nucleotides are TGCAGTGCTAGATGGGGGGGAGAAGCGGCTGAAGCTTTCTTT.

This clonotype has only a few counts. The genes are TRBV28 and TRBJ2-7, with 12 bases identical to TRBD2. With V trimmed by 4 bases and J by 6 bases, 7 bases remained unmatched. This CDR3 region has 15 residues. CDR1 is MDHEN, CDR2 SYDVKM, per germline. For the CDR3, the DNA is TGTGCCAGCAGTTCCCCTAGCGGGAGGGCCTTCGAGCAGTACTTC. The encoded protein is CASSSPSGRAFEQYF.

Sample share makes this clonotype medium-sized (0.01 to 0.1%). The chain is built from TRBV12-3 or TRBV12-4 and TRBJ2-4, with TRBD2 identical over 12 bases. The J segment lost 5 bases and the V segment lost 5 bases, leaving 10 bases of the junction unmatched. The CDR3 contains 17 residues. The CDR3 sequence is CASSLPTRTSGENIQYF. The CDR3 nucleotides are TGTGCCAGCAGTCTACCCACCAGGACTAGCGGGGAAAACATTCAGTACTTC.

This clonotype showed up many times. This chain links TRBV2 with TRBJ1-6, with D uncertain. CDR3 length: 15 amino acids. Trimming took 6 bases from V and 5 from J, leaving 14 bases between them. Germline V CDR1 and CDR2: SNHLY, FYNNEI. CDR3 DNA: TGTGCCAGCAGAACCTCGAGGAGTGATAATTCACCCCTCCACTTT. Residues: CASRTSRSDNSPLHF.

This clonotype was detected ten times or more. This chain connects TRBV27 to TRBJ2-7; D is undetermined. The V gene lost 6 bases and the J gene lost 4 bases, with 10 bases spanning the gap. The CDR3 length is 12 residues. Germline CDR1 reads MNHEY; CDR2 reads SMNVEV (reference sequence). This CDR3 is CASSLDLYEQYF. CDR3 in DNA: TGTGCCAGCAGCCTGGATCTTTACGAGCAGTACTTC.

This clonotype is medium-sized by share. The chain links TRBV7-2 to TRBJ1-4, with D perhaps TRBD1 (6 bases). The CDR3 totals 13 residues. Trimming pared 5 bases from V and 8 bases from J, leaving 12 bases between. From germline, CDR1 is SGHTA and CDR2 FQGNSA. The CDR3 nucleotides read TGTGCCAGCAGCATACAGGGCTCCGAAAAACTGTTTTTT. Its protein product is CASSIQGSEKLFF.

In its sample, this clonotype ranks as medium-sized. This rearrangement joins TRBV11-2 to TRBJ2-3, with a possible D match to TRBD1 (6 bases). The CDR3 length is 15 residues. The germline V and J ends were trimmed by 1 base and 6 bases, with 14 bases remaining between them. Germline assignment: CDR1 SGHAT and CDR2 FQNNGV. CDR3 sequence (DNA): TGTGCCAGCAGCTTAGTAACGTCCCAGGGGGATACGCAGTATTTT. Amino acids: CASSLVTSQGDTQYF. Variable domain in full (rest from reference TRBV11-2 and TRBJ2-3): EAGVAQSPRYKIIEKRQSVAFWCNPISGHATLYWYQQILGQGPKLLIQFQNNGVVDDSQLPKDRFSAERLKGVDSTLKIQPAKLEDSAVYLCASSLVTSQGDTQYFGPGTRLTVL.

The chain employs TRBV4-1 and TRBJ2-3; 8 nucleotides line up with TRBD1. V shed 5 bases and J 0 bases; nucleotides not matched to a gene: 16. Per germline, CDR1 MGHRA and CDR2 YSYEKL. This CDR3 is 19 amino acids long. The CDR3 nucleotides are TGCGCCAGCAGCTCCCGAACCGGGACAGGCGAATCTAGCACAGATACGCAGTATTTT. It yields the protein CASSSRTGTGESSTDTQYF.

This clonotype was seen at least ten times. This chain's CDR3 is CASSVGSGLKETQYF. CDR3 nucleotides: TGTGCCAGCAGCGTAGGATCGGGCCTAAAAGAGACCCAGTACTTC. This rearrangement joins TRBV9 to TRBJ2-5; D uncertain. The CDR3 extends over 15 amino acids. V lost 0 bases to trimming and J lost 3 bases, with 12 bases between them. The germline gives CDR1 SGDLS, CDR2 YYNGEE.

By share of the sample, this clonotype is medium-sized. This CDR3 reads CASSLHRGPNTEAFF. In DNA form, the CDR3 reads TGCGCCAGCAGCTTACACAGGGGCCCCAACACTGAAGCTTTCTTT. This chain connects TRBV4-1 to TRBJ1-1; 7 bases map to TRBD1. The V gene's germline CDR1 is MGHRA and CDR2 YSYEKL. Trimming cost V 5 bases and J 2 bases; bases outside gene matches: 8. CDR3 length: 15 amino acids.

Judged by abundance, this clonotype is medium-sized. V is TRBV5-1 and J is TRBJ2-3; D assignment may be TRBD1 or TRBD2 (5 bases each). Germline V gives CDR1 SGHRS, CDR2 YFSETQ. The CDR3 has 15 residues. V was trimmed by 0 bases and J by 0 bases, leaving 8 bases between them. CDR3 region: CASSLVGDSTDTQYF. Written as DNA, the CDR3 is TGCGCCAGCAGCTTGGTGGGGGACAGCACAGATACGCAGTATTTT.

There are many counts of this clonotype. J is TRBJ1-1 and V is TRBV6-5, with D maybe TRBD1 (6 bases). Trimming took 1 base from V and 5 from J, leaving 8 bases between them. Germline-derived CDR1 and CDR2 are MNHEY and SVGAGI. The CDR3 consists of 13 residues. The CDR3 reads CASSYFRGTEAFF. The CDR3 nucleotides are TGTGCCAGCAGTTACTTCAGGGGTACTGAAGCTTTCTTT.

This clonotype counts as medium-sized (0.01 to 0.1%). The chain is built from TRBV3-1 and TRBJ2-3, with 8 nucleotides matching TRBD2. The CDR3 is made up of 15 amino acids. Trimming cost V 1 base and J 4 bases; bases outside gene matches: 4. The germline gives CDR1 LGHDT, CDR2 YNNKEL (reference sequence). As DNA, the CDR3 is TGTGCCAGCAGCCAAGGAATCGGGAGGGCAGATACGCAGTATTTT. Encoded protein: CASSQGIGRADTQYF.